This TCR beta chain came from a study of brain T cells in children with intractable seizures. Method: immunoSEQ multiplex PCR; TCRdb's copy keeps in-frame clones and lacks some. The table records about 80,000 clones, about 90% of them present only once. V lost 4 bases to trimming and J lost 8 bases, with 14 bases between them. Germline V CDR1 and CDR2: SNHLY, FYNNEI. The CDR3 has 13 residues. V usage is TRBV2 and J usage is TRBJ1-2; the D gene is possibly TRBD1 (5 bases). The origin of this receptor is a girl aged 2-9 years with Rasmussen encephalitis and intractable seizures. The sequenced sample was peripheral blood, obtained at surgery. This chain's CDR3 is CASSVGALYGYTF. CDR3 sequence (DNA): TGTGCCAGCAGTGTAGGGGCCCTGTACGGCTACACCTTC.